Listed below are T cell receptor beta chains from one sample, sequenced in a study of radiotherapy plus CTLA-4 blockade in lung cancer. The table came from immunoSEQ multiplex PCR; TCRdb's copy has only in-frame clones and leaves some out. The sample lists 65,000 to 100,000 clones, roughly four fifths seen once, with 0.82% in the top ten. This specimen was peripheral blood, taken from a patient treated with radiotherapy plus ipilimumab. The receptors come from a human donor with non-small cell lung cancer who had stable disease on radiotherapy plus ipilimumab. Each CDR3 is given with its conserved first and last residue. The D gene is left open where the match is weak. Expanded clones get a size class; other rows say once, few or many, or leave the size out.

D	V	J	size	DNA	CDR3
TRBD1	TRBV25-1	TRBJ2-5	.	TGTGCCAGCAGGCAGGGGGCGAGGAAGACCCAGTACTTC	CASRQGARKTQYF
.	TRBV7-2	TRBJ1-4	.	TGTGCCAGCAGCTCTGGCAGTGCAACTAATGAAAAACTGTTTTTT	CASSSGSATNEKLFF
.	TRBV18	TRBJ2-7	.	TGTGCCAGCTCAGAGTACAACGGGGGCTACGAGCAGTACTTC	CASSEYNGGYEQYF
.	TRBV9	TRBJ1-2	.	TGTGCCAGCAGCGCTATTCGAGGGTTTGGCTACACCTTC	CASSAIRGFGYTF
TRBD1	TRBV19	TRBJ1-6	.	TGTGCCAGTAGTGGAACGACAGGGGGTGTAAATAATTCACCCCTCCACTTT	CASSGTTGGVNNSPLHF
TRBD2	TRBV2	TRBJ2-7	.	TGTGCCAGCAGTGAACTTGGAGCGGGAGTAGGCGAGCAGTACTTC	CASSELGAGVGEQYF
.	TRBV5-1	TRBJ2-7	once	TGCGCCAGCAGCTTAACAGGGCTCTACGAGCAGTACTTC	CASSLTGLYEQYF
.	TRBV4-1	TRBJ1-1	.	TGCGCCAGCAGCCAAGCCGAGGGGCGCACTGAAGCTTTCTTT	CASSQAEGRTEAFF
TRBD1	TRBV28	TRBJ1-2	.	TGTGCCAGCAGTTTATGGGGCAGGGGGCGTGGGAACTATGGCTACACCTTC	CASSLWGRGRGNYGYTF
.	TRBV11-3	TRBJ2-2	.	TGTGCCAGCAGCCCTTTGGGGTGGGAGCTGTTTTTT	CASSPLGWELFF
.	TRBV18	TRBJ1-1	.	TGTACCAGCTCACCAAGGGACACTGAAGCTTTCTTT	CTSSPRDTEAFF
.	TRBV4-2	TRBJ2-1	.	TGTGCCAGCAGCCAAGATCCGATTAGCGGCGGGAATGAGCAGTTCTTC	CASSQDPISGGNEQFF
.	TRBV6-1	TRBJ2-1	.	TGTGCCAGCAGTGAAGGAGGACCCCATGAGCAGTTCTTC	CASSEGGPHEQFF
.	TRBV6-6	TRBJ1-2	.	TGTGCCAGCAGTTACCCCGCAGGCTATGGCTACACCTTC	CASSYPAGYGYTF
TRBD2	TRBV2	TRBJ2-1	.	TGTGCCAGCAGTGAAGGCACTGGGCTAGCGGGAGAGAATGAGCAGTTCTTC	CASSEGTGLAGENEQFF
.	TRBV5-1	TRBJ2-7	.	TGCGCCAGCAGTCGTACCGAGTACGAGCAGTACTTC	CASSRTEYEQYF
.	TRBV6-1	TRBJ1-5	.	TGTGCCAGCACCTACCGTCAGAGTAATCAGCCCCAGCATTTT	CASTYRQSNQPQHF
.	TRBV6-1	TRBJ2-7	.	TGTGCCAGCGGAAGGGGCCGTGCCTACGAGCAGTACTTC	CASGRGRAYEQYF
TRBD1	TRBV4-1	TRBJ2-1	.	TGCGCCAGCAGCCAGAGACAGGGGATGGTCAATGAGCAGTTCTTC	CASSQRQGMVNEQFF
.	TRBV7-6	TRBJ2-2	.	TGTGCCAGCAGCTTTGGGGGGTCACCACTCACCGGGGAGCTGTTTTTT	CASSFGGSPLTGELFF
.	TRBV30	TRBJ1-5	.	TGTGCCTGGAGTAGAGGGCTCGGAAATTGGCCCCAGCATTTT	CAWSRGLGNWPQHF
.	TRBV4-2	TRBJ1-2	.	TGTGCCAGCAGCCAAGAAAACAGGAGATATGGCTACACCTTC	CASSQENRRYGYTF
.	TRBV10-3	TRBJ1-3	once	TGTGCCATCAGTGAGATGACAGAAGGAAACACCATATATTTT	CAISEMTEGNTIYF
.	TRBV1	TRBJ1-5	.	TGCACCAGCAGCACCCGGGCCGATAGCAATCAGCCCCAGCATTTT	CTSSTRADSNQPQHF
.	TRBV29-1	TRBJ1-2	.	TGCAGCGTTGAGGTCAGGGGTCGAGGCTACACCTTC	CSVEVRGRGYTF
.	TRBV6-6	TRBJ2-7	.	TGTGCCAGCAGACCCCTGGGGGGACCTTCCGAGCAGTACTTC	CASRPLGGPSEQYF
TRBD1	TRBV5-4	TRBJ1-3	.	TGTGCCAGCAGCTTGGATGGACAGGGGTCACGAAACACCATATATTTT	CASSLDGQGSRNTIYF
.	TRBV15	TRBJ1-1	.	TGTGCCACCAGCAGACGCCGAACCGGGACGGCAAACACTGAAGCTTTCTTT	CATSRRRTGTANTEAFF
.	TRBV6-5	TRBJ1-2	.	TGTGCCAGCAGTGGGGGGGGTCCTAGGTATGGCTACACCTTC	CASSGGGPRYGYTF
.	TRBV11-3	TRBJ2-7	once	TGTGCCAGCAGCTTAGTGTTCCGCTACGAGCAGTACTTC	CASSLVFRYEQYF
.	TRBV4-2	TRBJ2-1	.	TGTGCCAGCAGCCAAGGCGTCGGTCTTGGGGGTCAACACAATGAGCAGTTCTTC	CASSQGVGLGGQHNEQFF
.	TRBV9	TRBJ1-3	.	TGTGCCAGCAGTGGGAGGGGAAAGGGAAACACCATATATTTT	CASSGRGKGNTIYF
.	TRBV27	TRBJ2-6	once	TGTGCCAGCAGTTTGACTGGGGCCAACGTCCTGACTTTC	CASSLTGANVLTF
TRBD2	TRBV7-2	TRBJ2-5	.	TGTGCCAGCAGCTTAGGAACCGTACTAGCGGGAGTGGGAGAGACCCAGTACTTC	CASSLGTVLAGVGETQYF
.	TRBV5-6	TRBJ1-1	.	TGTGCCAGCAGCTTGGGGGGGCGGATGAACACTGAAGCTTTCTTT	CASSLGGRMNTEAFF
.	TRBV7-8	TRBJ2-5	few	TGTGCCAGCAGCCGGGGCCTCGAGACCCAGTACTTC	CASSRGLETQYF
TRBD2	TRBV30	TRBJ2-7	.	TGTGCCTGGAGTGTAGGGACGTGGAGGGCTAGCGGGAGAAGCGAGCAGTACTTC	CAWSVGTWRASGRSEQYF
.	TRBV19	TRBJ2-2	.	TGTGCCAGTGCGGGACAGACCTACGGGGAGCTGTTTTTT	CASAGQTYGELFF